A selection of T cell receptor beta chains follows, all from one sample in a study of cytomegalovirus exposure and HLA in healthy donors. The table came from immunoSEQ multiplex PCR; TCRdb's copy has only in-frame clones and leaves some out. The sample contains 130,000 or so clones, about 87% of which appear only once. The sequenced sample was PBMCs. These receptors were taken from a woman younger than 45 in good health and CMV-seronegative. Each CDR3 is given with its conserved first and last residue. A D gene is named only where the DNA matches it firmly. Clone size is not always given. Where it is, it says once, few, many or a class for expanded clones.

j_call,d_call,clone_size,v_call,cdr3_nt,cdr3_aa
TRBJ2-7,-,-,TRBV7-9,TGTGCCAGCAGCTTCCAGGGACTCTCCTACGAGCAGTACTTC,CASSFQGLSYEQYF
TRBJ2-1,-,-,TRBV2,TGTGCCAGCAGTGACCCTTGGGAAGAGGCTAGCGAGCAGTTCTTC,CASSDPWEEASEQFF
TRBJ1-4,-,once,TRBV28,TGTGCCAGCACCCTCGAGGGTGCCACACCTAATGAAAAACTGTTTTTT,CASTLEGATPNEKLFF
TRBJ1-2,-,-,TRBV6-5,TGTGCCAGCAGGAGTCTACTAGCTAACTATGGCTACACCTTC,CASRSLLANYGYTF
TRBJ1-2,-,few,TRBV5-6,TGTGCCAGCAGCCCAGTCCGGACATATAACTATGGCTACACCTTC,CASSPVRTYNYGYTF
TRBJ1-1,-,-,TRBV10-1,TGCGCCAGCAGTGAGTCGACTCTGGGAGCCGTTGGCCCTGAAGCTTTCTTT,CASSESTLGAVGPEAFF
TRBJ2-1,TRBD1,-,TRBV19,TGTGCCACCGGACAGGGCTATGAGCAGTTCTTC,CATGQGYEQFF
TRBJ2-7,TRBD1,-,TRBV4-3,TGCGCCAGCAGCTTCGGGACAGGGGGTGTCGAGCAGTACTTC,CASSFGTGGVEQYF
TRBJ2-7,TRBD2,-,TRBV5-4,TGTGCCAGCAGCATAACTAGCGGGACCTACGAGCAGTACTTC,CASSITSGTYEQYF
TRBJ2-1,-,many,TRBV10-3,TGTGCCATCAGTGAGTCGTCCAAGGGGGACTACAATGAGCAGTTCTTC,CAISESSKGDYNEQFF
TRBJ1-2,-,-,TRBV5-1,TGCGCCAGCAGCCTCGGACATTCAACGTATGGCTACACCTTC,CASSLGHSTYGYTF
TRBJ1-2,TRBD1,-,TRBV7-8,TGTGCCAGCATTCCCGACAGGGGCTATGGCTACACCTTC,CASIPDRGYGYTF
TRBJ1-2,-,-,TRBV23-1,TGCGCCAGCAGTCAATCAAGAAAGGCGGACAGTTATGGCTACACCTTC,CASSQSRKADSYGYTF
TRBJ1-1,-,-,TRBV4-2,TGTGCCAGCAGCCTACCGACGGGAAGAACTGAAGCTTTCTTT,CASSLPTGRTEAFF
TRBJ2-5,-,-,TRBV5-4,TGTGCCAGCAGCTTGGCGGGAGAGACCCAGTACTTC,CASSLAGETQYF
TRBJ2-3,TRBD1,-,TRBV19,TGTGCCAGTAGCCAGACAGGGGCGGTCGGCACAGATACGCAGTATTTT,CASSQTGAVGTDTQYF
TRBJ1-4,-,-,TRBV6-5,TGTGCCAGCAGTTACTCCGGACAGTTTAATGAAAAACTGTTTTTT,CASSYSGQFNEKLFF
TRBJ2-1,-,-,TRBV21-1,TGTCTATCGGGGGGGCCCTTACACAATGAGCAGTTCTTC,CLSGGPLHNEQFF
TRBJ1-2,TRBD1,once,TRBV11-2,TGTGCCAGCAGCAGCCGGACAGGGGCGTATGGCTACACCTTC,CASSSRTGAYGYTF
TRBJ1-4,TRBD1,-,TRBV5-5,TGTGCCAGCAGCGAGCCCGGGACAGGGAACCCAACTAATGAAAAACTGTTTTTT,CASSEPGTGNPTNEKLFF
TRBJ2-3,TRBD2,-,TRBV4-3,TGCGCCAGCAGCCAGAGGATCGAGCGGGGGGGCACAGATACGCAGTATTTT,CASSQRIERGGTDTQYF
TRBJ1-1,TRBD1,-,TRBV7-2,TGTGCCAGCACCTGGGGGACAGGGGGCCTTCTGAACACTGAAGCTTTCTTT,CASTWGTGGLLNTEAFF
TRBJ1-1,-,few,TRBV4-3,TGCGCCAGCAGCCAAGAATGGGTGGGCCCCTTGAACACTGAAGCTTTCTTT,CASSQEWVGPLNTEAFF
TRBJ1-5,TRBD1,-,TRBV28,TGTGCCAGCAGTACGACAGGGGGAAGACAGCCCCAGCATTTT,CASSTTGGRQPQHF
TRBJ1-6,TRBD1,-,TRBV11-2,TGTGCCAGCAGGGCACCGGGACAGCTTAATTCACCCCTCCACTTT,CASRAPGQLNSPLHF
TRBJ1-1,-,-,TRBV19,TGTGCCAGTAGCGAGGGTAATATTGAAGCTTTCTTT,CASSEGNIEAFF
TRBJ2-7,-,-,TRBV5-5,TGTGCCAGCAGCCTACCTGAGGGCCCCTTGGTAGGGGAGCAGTACTTC,CASSLPEGPLVGEQYF
TRBJ2-3,TRBD1,-,TRBV6-6,TGTGCCAGCAGTCAGCCGGGACAGGGGGTCACAGATACGCAGTATTTT,CASSQPGQGVTDTQYF
TRBJ2-7,-,-,TRBV28,TGTGCCAGCAGTTTCAGGGGCAACCTCCGGAACGAGCAGTACTTC,CASSFRGNLRNEQYF
TRBJ2-1,-,-,TRBV2,TGTGCCAGCAGTGACGGAACGGGTAGGACAGCCACATACAATGAGCAGTTCTTC,CASSDGTGRTATYNEQFF
TRBJ1-1,TRBD1,-,TRBV15,TGTGCCACCAGCAGGAAAAGACAGGGGCCAAGGAACACTGAAGCTTTCTTT,CATSRKRQGPRNTEAFF